The rows below give T cell receptor beta chains drawn from one sample of a study of Ad26.COV2.S vaccination and SARS-CoV-2 variants. This table comes from immunoSEQ multiplex PCR, and its TCRdb copy is limited to in-frame clones, with some not included. The table includes about 350,000 clones, 92% detected once. Sequenced material: peripheral blood, taken after recovery from COVID-19. These receptors were collected from a human donor who had recovered from COVID-19. The CDR3 runs from the conserved cysteine through the conserved F or W. D genes are given only for firm matches. Size is stated for part of the rows, as once, few or many counts, or as a class when the clone is expanded.

d_gene: .; abundance: .; j_gene: TRBJ2-1; v_gene: TRBV9; CDR3aa: CASSPQGGTYNEQFF; CDR3nt: TGTGCCAGCAGCCCTCAGGGGGGGACCTACAATGAGCAGTTCTTC
d_gene: .; abundance: few; j_gene: TRBJ1-5; v_gene: TRBV15; CDR3aa: CATSYMRNNQPQHF; CDR3nt: TGTGCCACCAGCTATATGCGGAACAATCAGCCCCAGCATTTT
d_gene: TRBD2; abundance: .; j_gene: TRBJ2-1; v_gene: TRBV20-1; CDR3aa: CSASWTSGGAGQFF; CDR3nt: TGCAGTGCTAGTTGGACTAGCGGGGGGGCCGGGCAGTTCTTC
d_gene: TRBD1; abundance: .; j_gene: TRBJ1-1; v_gene: TRBV13; CDR3aa: CASSPSPGQGSEAFF; CDR3nt: TGTGCCAGCAGTCCATCCCCGGGACAGGGGAGTGAAGCTTTCTTT
d_gene: .; abundance: .; j_gene: TRBJ1-4; v_gene: TRBV18; CDR3aa: CASSTRALNEKLFF; CDR3nt: TGTGCCAGCTCAACCCGGGCCTTGAATGAAAAACTGTTTTTT
d_gene: .; abundance: .; j_gene: TRBJ2-5; v_gene: TRBV4-1; CDR3aa: CASSLDGGSETQYF; CDR3nt: TGCGCCAGCAGTCTCGACGGGGGCTCAGAGACCCAGTACTTC
d_gene: .; abundance: .; j_gene: TRBJ1-5; v_gene: TRBV4-1; CDR3aa: CASSQDKAPLRNQPQHF; CDR3nt: TGCGCCAGCAGCCAAGATAAGGCACCCCTGAGGAATCAGCCCCAGCATTTT
d_gene: TRBD1; abundance: .; j_gene: TRBJ1-6; v_gene: TRBV11-2; CDR3aa: CATHPVGTEGSSPLHF; CDR3nt: TGTGCCACCCACCCTGTAGGGACAGAGGGTAGTTCACCCCTCCACTTT
d_gene: .; abundance: .; j_gene: TRBJ2-1; v_gene: TRBV12-1; CDR3aa: CASSFGRVRFSYNEQFF; CDR3nt: TGTGCCAGCAGCTTTGGAAGGGTTAGGTTCTCCTACAATGAGCAGTTCTTC
d_gene: .; abundance: .; j_gene: TRBJ1-5; v_gene: TRBV7-8; CDR3aa: CASSPVLGRQPQHF; CDR3nt: TGTGCCAGCAGCCCAGTCCTGGGAAGACAGCCCCAGCATTTT
d_gene: .; abundance: .; j_gene: TRBJ2-3; v_gene: TRBV3-1/TRBV3-2; CDR3aa: CASSQADLGQYF; CDR3nt: TGTGCCAGCAGCCAGGCGGACTTGGGGCAGTATTTT
d_gene: TRBD2; abundance: .; j_gene: TRBJ2-1; v_gene: TRBV7-2; CDR3aa: CASSLEGLANEQFF; CDR3nt: TGTGCCAGCAGCTTAGAAGGACTAGCCAATGAGCAGTTCTTC
d_gene: TRBD2; abundance: .; j_gene: TRBJ2-1; v_gene: TRBV10-2; CDR3aa: CASSNGLAFMDEQFF; CDR3nt: TGCGCCAGCAGCAATGGACTAGCGTTTATGGATGAGCAGTTCTTC
d_gene: .; abundance: .; j_gene: TRBJ1-2; v_gene: TRBV7-2; CDR3aa: CASSPGAGGGYTF; CDR3nt: TGTGCCAGCAGCCCCGGGGCTGGGGGGGGCTACACCTTC
d_gene: .; abundance: .; j_gene: TRBJ1-5; v_gene: TRBV4-1; CDR3aa: CASSQPGRGRDQPQHF; CDR3nt: TGCGCCAGCAGCCAACCGGGGAGAGGAAGGGATCAGCCCCAGCATTTT
d_gene: .; abundance: .; j_gene: TRBJ1-2; v_gene: TRBV27; CDR3aa: CASGSPGYGYTF; CDR3nt: TGTGCCAGCGGATCCCCTGGCTATGGCTACACCTTC
d_gene: .; abundance: once; j_gene: TRBJ2-3; v_gene: TRBV6-2/TRBV6-3; CDR3aa: CASSYDTDTQYF; CDR3nt: TGTGCCAGCAGTTACGACACAGATACGCAGTATTTT
d_gene: .; abundance: .; j_gene: TRBJ1-6; v_gene: TRBV21-1; CDR3aa: CASILVKRDSPLHF; CDR3nt: TGTGCCAGCATCTTAGTAAAGCGAGATTCACCCCTCCACTTT
d_gene: .; abundance: .; j_gene: TRBJ2-3; v_gene: TRBV18; CDR3aa: CASSPPVSTDTQYF; CDR3nt: TGTGCCAGCTCACCACCTGTCTCCACAGATACGCAGTATTTT
d_gene: .; abundance: .; j_gene: TRBJ2-3; v_gene: TRBV14; CDR3aa: CASSQDLGLTDTQYF; CDR3nt: TGTGCCAGCAGCCAAGATCTGGGCCTAACAGATACGCAGTATTTT
d_gene: TRBD1; abundance: .; j_gene: TRBJ2-7; v_gene: TRBV4-3; CDR3aa: CASSQEDRGSYEQYF; CDR3nt: TGCGCCAGCAGCCAAGAGGACAGGGGTTCCTACGAGCAGTACTTC
d_gene: .; abundance: .; j_gene: TRBJ2-7; v_gene: TRBV11-2; CDR3aa: CASSLFREWPSEQYF; CDR3nt: TGTGCCAGCAGCTTATTTCGGGAGTGGCCGAGCGAGCAGTACTTC
d_gene: TRBD1; abundance: few; j_gene: TRBJ1-1; v_gene: TRBV7-2; CDR3aa: CASSLEGQGKAFF; CDR3nt: TGTGCCAGCAGCTTGGAAGGACAGGGGAAAGCTTTCTTT
d_gene: .; abundance: .; j_gene: TRBJ2-2; v_gene: TRBV9; CDR3aa: CASSGRDHLQNTGELFF; CDR3nt: TGTGCCAGCAGCGGCCGGGACCACCTTCAGAACACCGGGGAGCTGTTTTTT
d_gene: .; abundance: .; j_gene: TRBJ2-7; v_gene: TRBV12-1; CDR3aa: CASSSTGGHEIYEQYF; CDR3nt: TGTGCCAGCAGCTCGACCGGGGGACACGAAATCTACGAGCAGTACTTC
d_gene: .; abundance: .; j_gene: TRBJ1-2; v_gene: TRBV19; CDR3aa: CASTLGGKGYGYTF; CDR3nt: TGTGCCAGTACCCTGGGGGGGAAGGGGTATGGCTACACCTTC
d_gene: TRBD2; abundance: .; j_gene: TRBJ2-1; v_gene: TRBV9; CDR3aa: CASSFTSDSYNEQFF; CDR3nt: TGTGCCAGCAGCTTTACTAGCGACTCCTACAATGAGCAGTTCTTC
d_gene: TRBD1; abundance: .; j_gene: TRBJ1-6; v_gene: TRBV2; CDR3aa: CASSPGQVSSPLHF; CDR3nt: TGTGCCAGCAGCCCGGGACAGGTCTCCTCACCCCTCCACTTT
d_gene: TRBD1; abundance: .; j_gene: TRBJ2-1; v_gene: TRBV6-5; CDR3aa: CASSYTWTGRNEQFF; CDR3nt: TGTGCCAGCAGTTACACCTGGACAGGGAGGAATGAGCAGTTCTTC
d_gene: .; abundance: .; j_gene: TRBJ2-5; v_gene: TRBV27; CDR3aa: CASSFVGGRETQYF; CDR3nt: TGTGCCAGCAGTTTTGTGGGGGGCCGGGAGACCCAGTACTTC
d_gene: TRBD1; abundance: once; j_gene: TRBJ1-4; v_gene: TRBV2; CDR3aa: CASSTGTGGRKLFF; CDR3nt: TGTGCCAGCAGCACCGGGACAGGGGGTCGAAAACTGTTTTTT
d_gene: TRBD1; abundance: .; j_gene: TRBJ1-3; v_gene: TRBV12-5; CDR3aa: CASGTGTGNSGNTIYF; CDR3nt: TGTGCTAGTGGCACCGGGACAGGAAACTCTGGAAACACCATATATTTT
d_gene: TRBD1; abundance: .; j_gene: TRBJ1-4; v_gene: TRBV4-1; CDR3aa: CASSLGQGGEKLFF; CDR3nt: TGCGCCAGCAGCTTAGGACAGGGCGGTGAAAAACTGTTTTTT
d_gene: .; abundance: .; j_gene: TRBJ1-1; v_gene: TRBV6-4; CDR3aa: CASSDSTGAGLTEAFF; CDR3nt: TGTGCCAGCAGTGACTCAACTGGGGCGGGTTTGACTGAAGCTTTCTTT
d_gene: .; abundance: .; j_gene: TRBJ2-3; v_gene: TRBV12-3/TRBV12-4; CDR3aa: CASSGTSDTQYF; CDR3nt: TGTGCCAGCAGTGGGACATCAGATACGCAGTATTTT
d_gene: TRBD1; abundance: .; j_gene: TRBJ1-2; v_gene: TRBV28; CDR3aa: CASNGQGVRNGYTF; CDR3nt: TGTGCCAGCAATGGACAGGGGGTAAGGAATGGCTACACCTTC
d_gene: .; abundance: .; j_gene: TRBJ2-2; v_gene: TRBV7-2; CDR3aa: CASSLEGAGELFF; CDR3nt: TGTGCCAGCAGCTTAGAAGGGGCCGGGGAGCTGTTTTTT
d_gene: .; abundance: .; j_gene: TRBJ1-3; v_gene: TRBV13; CDR3aa: CASTRRFSGNTIYF; CDR3nt: TGTGCCAGCACCCGTCGGTTCTCTGGAAACACCATATATTTT
d_gene: .; abundance: .; j_gene: TRBJ2-7; v_gene: TRBV3-1/TRBV3-2; CDR3aa: CASSQVGVSYEQYF; CDR3nt: TGTGCCAGCAGCCAAGTGGGGGTCTCCTACGAGCAGTACTTC
d_gene: .; abundance: .; j_gene: TRBJ1-5; v_gene: TRBV6-5; CDR3aa: CASSYRVGGQPQHF; CDR3nt: TGTGCCAGCAGTTATCGAGTAGGGGGGCAGCCCCAGCATTTT
d_gene: .; abundance: .; j_gene: TRBJ2-6; v_gene: TRBV15; CDR3aa: CATSRDLPGANVLTF; CDR3nt: TGTGCCACCAGCAGAGATCTCCCTGGGGCCAACGTCCTGACTTTC
d_gene: TRBD1; abundance: .; j_gene: TRBJ1-2; v_gene: TRBV24-1; CDR3aa: CATSEGQGYGYTF; CDR3nt: TGTGCCACCAGTGAGGGACAGGGCTATGGCTACACCTTC
d_gene: TRBD1; abundance: .; j_gene: TRBJ1-1; v_gene: TRBV5-4; CDR3aa: CASSLRGTGEAFF; CDR3nt: TGTGCCAGCAGCTTGCGTGGGACAGGAGAAGCTTTCTTT